Presented here are 15 T cell receptor beta chains from one specimen sequenced in a study of cytomegalovirus exposure and HLA in healthy donors. PCR was performed using 60 Vbeta and 13 Jbeta primers. Profiling relied on immunoSEQ multiplex PCR, and the TCRdb table lists in-frame clones only, not all of them. The data hold some 170,000 clones, with approximately 78% observed a single time. Sequencing was done on a sample of PBMCs. These receptor sequences come from a girl aged 2 to 9 in good health and CMV-seropositive.

The chain has TRBV5-1 and TRBJ2-5; D is unresolved. The ends were cut back, 1 base at V and 0 bases at J, with 7 bases in the middle. Germline lookup yields CDR1 SGHRS and CDR2 YFSETQ. The CDR3 is 14 amino acids. Written as DNA, the CDR3 is TGCGCCAGCAGCTTGATGCAGTACCAAGAGACCCAGTACTTC. It specifies CASSLMQYQETQYF.

This clone was found a few times. The rearrangement uses TRBV4-1 and TRBJ2-7, with 8 bases aligning to TRBD2. The V gene end was trimmed by 1 base and the J gene end by 3 bases; junction bases not matched to a gene: 8. The V gene's germline CDR1 is MGHRA and CDR2 YSYEKL. The CDR3 is 16 residues long. CDR3 protein: CASSQVGGLDHYEQYF. The CDR3, as DNA: TGCGCCAGCAGCCAAGTGGGGGGACTAGATCACTACGAGCAGTACTTC.

V gene TRBV28 combines with J gene TRBJ1-4; TRBD1 is a possible D gene (5 bases). The CDR3 totals 11 residues. V lost 6 bases and J 8 bases, leaving 7 bases between the germline ends. Germline CDR1 and CDR2: MDHEN and SYDVKM. Written as DNA, the CDR3 is TGTGCCAGCAGGGGGCCCGAAAAACTGTTTTTT. Its translation: CASRGPEKLFF.

This clone has just one count. V is TRBV6-1 and J is TRBJ1-2; no clear D. CDR1 and CDR2 (germline): MNHNS, SASEGT. The CDR3 spans 13 residues. V dropped 0 bases and J dropped 4 bases, with 6 bases sitting between them. DNA of the CDR3: TGTGCCAGCAGTGAAGCTCTGAGCTATGGCTACACCTTC. This sequence encodes CASSEALSYGYTF.

The J gene is TRBJ2-2, the V gene TRBV4-1, with D possibly matching TRBD1 (5 bases). This CDR3 contains 14 residues. Germline-derived CDR1 and CDR2 are MGHRA and YSYEKL. V was pared by 4 bases and J by 2 bases, with 8 bases between. This CDR3 is CASSLQGNTGELFF. CDR3 DNA sequence: TGCGCCAGCAGCCTTCAGGGTAACACCGGGGAGCTGTTTTTT.

This clone has more than one count but fewer than ten. The V and J genes are TRBV29-1 and TRBJ1-4; 8 bases are a match to TRBD1. This CDR3 has 13 residues. Germline V gene sequence: CDR1 SQVTM, CDR2 ANQGSEA. The junction had 3 bases not matched to a gene; V was cut back by 4 bases and J by 5 bases. The chain's CDR3 is CSVATGGNEKLFF. In nucleotides, the CDR3 is TGCAGCGTTGCTACAGGGGGGAATGAAAAACTGTTTTTT. The full variable domain, in which reference TRBV29-1 and TRBJ1-4 provide the parts outside the CDR3, is SAVISQKPSRDICQRGTSLTIQCQVDSQVTMMFWYRQQPGQSLTLIATANQGSEATYESGFVIDKFPISRPNLTFSTLTVSNMSPEDSSIYLCSVATGGNEKLFFGSGTQLSVL.

This clone has a handful of counts. This chain links TRBV30 with TRBJ2-5, with 8 bases matching TRBD1. Germline CDR1 is GTSNPN and CDR2 is SVGIG (reference sequence). The CDR3 sequence is 17 residues long. Losses at the gene ends were 3 bases for V and 1 base for J; bases not matched to a gene: 13. CDR3 amino acids: CAWRPFRGQETQETQYF. For the CDR3, the DNA is TGTGCCTGGAGACCGTTTCGGGGACAGGAGACCCAAGAGACCCAGTACTTC.

The rearrangement links TRBV6-5 to TRBJ1-2; 7 positions match TRBD1. The V gene's germline CDR1 is MNHEY and CDR2 SVGAGI. V lost 2 bases, J lost 5 bases, and 11 bases stayed unmatched. The CDR3 loop spans 16 amino acids. The CDR3 DNA reads as TGTGCCAGCAGTTACGAGTTGCGGGACAGCATTTATGGCTACACCTTC. Translating gives CASSYELRDSIYGYTF.

V and J are TRBV5-1 and TRBJ2-5, with a possible D match to TRBD1 (5 bases). V lost 0 bases and J 5 bases, leaving 11 bases between the germline ends. CDR3 size: 14 residues. Germline V gene lookup returns CDR1 SGHRS and CDR2 YFSETQ. CDR3 bases: TGCGCCAGCAGCTTGGTGGGGCCTTGGGAGACCCAGTACTTC. Its translation is CASSLVGPWETQYF.

This clone was recorded once. This chain connects TRBV19 to TRBJ2-5; possibly TRBD2 for D (7 bases). Germline V CDR1 and CDR2: LNHDA, SQIVND (reference sequence). The CDR3 sequence is 15 residues long. V shed 3 bases and J shed 1 base, with 12 bases lying between them. CDR3 protein: CASSMGGAVQETQYF. The CDR3, as DNA: TGTGCCAGTAGTATGGGGGGGGCAGTCCAAGAGACCCAGTACTTC.

The chain recombines TRBV18 with TRBJ1-2, with D possibly TRBD1 on 6 matching bases. V was clipped by 2 bases and J by 2 bases, with 12 bases between them. Germline assignment: CDR1 KGHSH and CDR2 LQKENI. The CDR3 runs 15 residues. The CDR3 protein is CASSPSNRDNYGYTF. The DNA for the CDR3 is TGTGCCAGCTCACCATCCAACAGGGACAACTATGGCTACACCTTC.

This chain joins TRBV5-1 and TRBJ2-1; D possibly corresponds to TRBD1 (5 bases). The CDR3 has 13 amino acids. Between the trimmed V and J ends, which lost 5 bases and 6 bases, there was a span of 12 bases. Germline CDR1 is SGHRS and CDR2 is YFSETQ. The CDR3 here is CASRKDSRNEQFF. In nucleotides, the CDR3 is TGCGCCAGCAGGAAAGACAGCCGCAATGAGCAGTTCTTC.

V usage is TRBV7-8 and J usage is TRBJ2-1; D ambiguous. The CDR3 sequence is 13 residues long. Germline values: CDR1 SGHVS, CDR2 FQNEAQ. The germline V and J ends were trimmed by 7 bases and 9 bases, with 16 bases remaining between them. The CDR3 reads CASTTSSSGEQFF. The CDR3 DNA reads TGTGCCAGCACCACCTCTTCATCAGGTGAGCAGTTCTTC.

The V call is TRBV27, the J call TRBJ2-7, with TRBD2 matching 8 bases. In germline, CDR1 is MNHEY, CDR2 SMNVEV (reference sequence). The length of the CDR3 is 13 residues. V shed 7 bases, J shed 3 bases, and the junction held 5 bases outside the gene matches. CDR3 nucleotides: TGTGCCAGCAAAAGTAGCGGGAACTACGAGCAGTACTTC. Translation gives CASKSSGNYEQYF.

The chain links TRBV30 to TRBJ2-3; D is unresolved. V was cut by 3 bases and J by 3 bases, with 4 bases left in between. The germline CDR1 and CDR2 sequences are GTSNPN and SVGIG (reference sequence). The CDR3 has 11 amino acids. CDR3 DNA: TGTGCCTGGAGCCCTACAGATACGCAGTATTTT. This translates into CAWSPTDTQYF.